The 14 T cell receptor beta chains below were found in one sample sequenced in a study of T cells in narcolepsy. Profiling relied on immunoSEQ multiplex PCR, and the TCRdb table lists in-frame clones only, not all of them. The data show about 35,000 clones, with around 80% seen just once and around 1.1% held by the top ten. Sequences were obtained from memory (CD45RA-) CD4+ T cells from blood. These TCRs come from a human donor in good health.

This clone is a singleton in its sample. V usage is TRBV21-1 and J usage is TRBJ2-1; TRBD2, the D gene given by the table, was not confirmed from the DNA. TRBV21-1 is noted as a pseudogene. The CDR3 runs to 17 residues. CDR3 coding DNA: TGTGCCAGCAGCAAACGGAGACTAGCGGGAGGGAGAAATGAGCAGTTCTTC. Translating gives CASSKRRLAGGRNEQFF.

This clone was picked up a small number of times. V is TRBV6-6 and J is TRBJ1-2; 7 bases line up with TRBD1. The CDR3 sequence is 15 residues long. The germline CDR1 and CDR2 sequences are MNHNY and SVGAGI (reference sequence). The ends lost 4 bases at V and 8 bases at J; junction bases unmatched: 13. Here the CDR3 DNA reads TGTGCCAGCAGTTCGACCGACAGGGCCCTTGGGGGCTACACCTTC. It codes for CASSSTDRALGGYTF.

With regard to this clone: The same CDR3 arises from other DNA sequences in this sample as well. The V gene is TRBV7-9, the J gene TRBJ2-7; no firm D call. CDR1 and CDR2 (germline): SEHNR, FQNEAQ (reference sequence). The CDR3 has 12 residues. Trimming stripped 8 bases from V and 3 bases from J, with 11 bases between. The CDR3 DNA reads TGTGCCAGCGGCGACGGTAGCTACGAGCAGTACTTC. Amino acid sequence: CASGDGSYEQYF.

The J gene is TRBJ1-6, the V gene TRBV6-6, with D unresolved. Germline V gives CDR1 MNHNY, CDR2 SVGAGI (reference sequence). V was trimmed by 2 bases and J by 10 bases, leaving 9 bases between them. CDR3 length: 13 residues. CDR3 sequence (DNA): TGTGCCAGCAGTTACGACGGGATATCACCCCTCCACTTT. Translated, it gives CASSYDGISPLHF.

The gene calls are TRBV10-3 and TRBJ2-3; D is ambiguous. CDR1 is ENHRY and CDR2 is SYGVKD in the germline V gene. The CDR3 is 11 residues long. V lost 10 bases, J lost 2 bases, and 7 bases lay in between. CDR3 sequence: CATSSTDTQYF. The CDR3 region has the DNA TGTGCCACCTCGTCCACAGATACGCAGTATTTT.

The chain combines TRBV10-3 with TRBJ2-3, with 15 bases fitting TRBD2. The CDR3 is 18 amino acids. CDR1 and CDR2 (germline): ENHRY, SYGVKD. V lost 3 bases, J lost 1 base, and 5 bases stayed unmatched. Here the CDR3 DNA reads TGTGCCATCAGTGATGGACTAGCGGGGGGGCGTGGCACAGATACGCAGTATTTT. Its translation is CAISDGLAGGRGTDTQYF.

As concerns this clone: Other DNA sequences within the sample encode an identical CDR3. The J gene is TRBJ2-1, the V gene TRBV7-2, with D maybe TRBD2 (7 bases). V was shortened by 2 bases and J by 0 bases, with 14 bases between the two germline ends. Germline CDR1 is SGHTA and CDR2 is FQGNSA. The CDR3 has 17 residues. CDR3 sequence: CASSLTRGGSSYNEQFF. The CDR3 bases are TGTGCCAGCAGCTTAACCAGGGGCGGGAGCTCCTACAATGAGCAGTTCTTC.

This rearrangement joins TRBV6-6 to TRBJ2-7, with a weak D call TRBD1 (6 bases). V shed 2 bases and J shed 6 bases, with 17 bases lying between them. Per germline, CDR1 MNHNY and CDR2 SVGAGI (reference sequence). The CDR3 has 15 residues. The CDR3 bases are TGTGCCAGCAGTTACGCCCGGGACACCGGCGGCGAGCAGTACTTC. This encodes CASSYARDTGGEQYF.

The V and J genes are TRBV28 and TRBJ1-4, with a possible D match to TRBD1 (5 bases). Trimming removed 7 bases from V and 12 bases from J, with 12 bases in between. This CDR3 contains 11 residues. Germline V lookup: CDR1 MDHEN, CDR2 SYDVKM. This CDR3 reads CASIDGGELFF. CDR3 nucleotides: TGTGCCAGCATTGATGGGGGGGAACTGTTTTTT.

The chain joins TRBV15 to TRBJ2-1; D may be TRBD2 (6 bases). Germline CDR1 reads LNHNV; CDR2 reads YYDKDF (reference sequence). The CDR3 runs to 20 residues. Trimming cost V 0 bases and J 0 bases, with 21 bases left between them. In DNA, the CDR3 is TGTGCCACCAGCAGAGATCCCCGGGAGTGGGCCGGCAACTCCTACAATGAGCAGTTCTTC. It translates to CATSRDPREWAGNSYNEQFF.

This chain uses TRBV6-5 with TRBJ1-5, with D perhaps matching TRBD1 (6 bases). Germline loops: CDR1 MNHEY, CDR2 SVGAGI. With 5 bases removed from V and 0 bases from J, the gap between germline ends came to 8 bases. The length of the CDR3 is 14 residues. Written as DNA, the CDR3 is TGTGCCAGCAGTGAACAGGGTAGCAATCAGCCCCAGCATTTT. Translating it yields CASSEQGSNQPQHF.

The genes are TRBV15 and TRBJ1-2; D unresolved. V gave up 1 base and J gave up 3 bases, with 9 bases separating them. CDR3 size: 14 residues. Germline values: CDR1 LNHNV, CDR2 YYDKDF (reference sequence). CDR3 sequence: CATSRGLVDYGYTF. In DNA, the CDR3 is TGTGCCACCAGCAGAGGGCTGGTAGACTATGGCTACACCTTC.

This chain uses TRBV6-6 with TRBJ2-1, with 9 bases lining up with TRBD2. V gave up 5 bases and J gave up 3 bases; unmatched junction bases: 5. CDR1 and CDR2 from the germline V gene are MNHNY and SVGAGI (reference sequence). This CDR3 has 15 amino acids. CDR3 nucleotides: TGTGCCAGCAGTCTCAGCGGGGGGAACTACAATGAGCAGTTCTTC. Residues: CASSLSGGNYNEQFF.

V gene TRBV6-1 combines with J gene TRBJ1-3; unclear D gene. The V end was cut by 6 bases, the J end by 4 bases, with 10 bases between. The CDR3 covers 13 residues. The V gene's germline CDR1 is MNHNS and CDR2 SASEGT. The CDR3 DNA reads as TGTGCCAGCAGCCGGACGGGAGGAAACACCATATATTTT. Translation: CASSRTGGNTIYF.